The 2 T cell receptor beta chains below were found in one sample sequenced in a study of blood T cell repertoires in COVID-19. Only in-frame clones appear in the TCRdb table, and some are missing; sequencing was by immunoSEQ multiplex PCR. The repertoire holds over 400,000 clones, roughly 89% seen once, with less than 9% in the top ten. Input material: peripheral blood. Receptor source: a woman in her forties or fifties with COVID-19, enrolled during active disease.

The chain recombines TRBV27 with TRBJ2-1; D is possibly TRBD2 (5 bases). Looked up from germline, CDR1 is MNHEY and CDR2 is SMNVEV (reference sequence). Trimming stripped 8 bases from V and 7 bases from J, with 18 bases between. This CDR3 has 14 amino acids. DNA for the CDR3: TGTGCCAGCTGGGAGACCCTGAGGGTAAATGAGCAGTTCTTC. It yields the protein CASWETLRVNEQFF.

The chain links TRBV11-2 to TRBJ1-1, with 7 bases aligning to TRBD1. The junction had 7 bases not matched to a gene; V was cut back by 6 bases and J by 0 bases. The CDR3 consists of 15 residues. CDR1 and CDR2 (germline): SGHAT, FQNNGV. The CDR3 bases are TGTGCCAGCAGTTACCGGACAGGTGTGAACACTGAAGCTTTCTTT. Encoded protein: CASSYRTGVNTEAFF.